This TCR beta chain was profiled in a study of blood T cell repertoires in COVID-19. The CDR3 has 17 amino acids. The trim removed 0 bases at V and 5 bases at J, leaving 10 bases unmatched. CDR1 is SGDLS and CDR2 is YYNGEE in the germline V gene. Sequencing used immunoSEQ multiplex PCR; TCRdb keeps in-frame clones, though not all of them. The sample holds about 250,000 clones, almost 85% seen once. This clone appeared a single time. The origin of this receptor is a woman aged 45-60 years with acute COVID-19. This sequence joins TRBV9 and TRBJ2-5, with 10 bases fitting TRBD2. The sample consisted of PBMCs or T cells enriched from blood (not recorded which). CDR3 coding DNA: TGTGCCAGCAGCGTAGGAGCAGCGGGGGGGCCACTGGAGACCCAGTACTTC. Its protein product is CASSVGAAGGPLETQYF.